The 12 T cell receptor beta chains reported below all come from one sample, sequenced in a study of Ad26.COV2.S vaccination and SARS-CoV-2 variants. Using immunoSEQ multiplex PCR, the repertoire was profiled, and TCRdb retains in-frame clones only, with some absent. The sample includes about 280,000 clones, around 87% of them seen just once. Sample treatment: around 19 received Ad26.COV2.S at low or high dose, single or two shots; roughly five received placebo; per-sample allocation not given. Sample collection was performed on day 63 after the first vaccine or placebo injection. The sequenced sample was peripheral blood, obtained in a trial of Ad26.COV2.S vaccine versus placebo. These receptors were collected from a person between 18 and 65 years old who received the Ad26.COV2.S COVID-19 vaccine or a placebo.

This rearrangement joins TRBV5-1 to TRBJ2-5; 7 bases are shared with TRBD1. CDR3 length: 14 amino acids. Germline V gene sequence: CDR1 SGHRS, CDR2 YFSETQ. Unmatched junction bases numbered 8, after V lost 4 bases and J lost 5 bases. This CDR3 reads CASSTGQAAETQYF. Written as DNA, the CDR3 is TGCGCCAGCAGCACCGGACAGGCGGCGGAGACCCAGTACTTC.

The rearrangement joins TRBV7-2 to TRBJ1-1; TRBD1 matches 9 bases. V gave up 5 bases and J gave up 6 bases; unmatched junction bases: 4. This CDR3 region has 13 residues. Germline V lookup: CDR1 SGHTA, CDR2 FQGNSA. CDR3 amino acids: CASSQRQGAEAFF. DNA for the CDR3: TGTGCCAGCAGCCAAAGACAGGGGGCTGAAGCTTTCTTT.

J is TRBJ2-7 and V is TRBV28, with 8 bases that match TRBD2. After removal of 5 bases from V and 6 bases from J, the junction contained 15 bases not matched to a gene. Germline CDR1 is MDHEN and CDR2 is SYDVKM. This CDR3 spans 16 amino acids. CDR3 nucleotide sequence: TGTGCCAGCAGTCCTTATATAGCGGGGTCCCACAGCGAGCAGTACTTC. Amino acid sequence: CASSPYIAGSHSEQYF.

The rearrangement joins TRBV11-2 to TRBJ2-3, with D possibly matching TRBD1 (6 bases). Per the germline V gene, CDR1 is SGHAT and CDR2 is FQNNGV. The CDR3 totals 16 residues. Trimming stripped 5 bases from V and 2 bases from J, with 17 bases between. For the CDR3, the DNA is TGTGCCAGCAGCGCCCGACAGGTTGGAGTCACAGATACGCAGTATTTT. It codes for CASSARQVGVTDTQYF.

The chain combines TRBV6-4 with TRBJ2-2, with D hard to call. V was pared by 0 bases and J by 6 bases, with 5 bases between. The CDR3 sequence is 13 residues long. Germline CDR1 and CDR2: MRHNA and SNTAGT. The CDR3 region is CASSDSTAGELFF. The CDR3 coding sequence is TGTGCCAGCAGTGACTCGACCGCCGGGGAGCTGTTTTTT.

The chain recombines TRBV5-1 with TRBJ1-2; 9 bases fit TRBD1. This CDR3 has 15 residues. Germline CDR1 and CDR2: SGHRS and YFSETQ. The V and J ends lost 4 bases and 4 bases, in that order; junction bases with no gene match: 8. This CDR3 reads CASSETGGEVYGYTF. In nucleotides, the CDR3 is TGCGCCAGCAGCGAGACAGGGGGGGAGGTCTATGGCTACACCTTC.

The chain has TRBV5-1 and TRBJ2-1; D is perhaps TRBD1 (6 bases). CDR1 SGHRS and CDR2 YFSETQ come from the germline V gene. This CDR3 is built from 14 residues. The germline V and J ends were trimmed by 0 bases and 9 bases, with 13 bases remaining between them. The CDR3 DNA sequence: TGCGCCAGCAGCTTGGACACAGGGAATATTGAGCAGTTCTTC. Residues: CASSLDTGNIEQFF.

J is TRBJ2-7 and V is TRBV27, with D uncertain. V was shortened by 0 bases and J by 7 bases, with 13 bases between the two germline ends. CDR1 and CDR2 from the germline V gene are MNHEY and SMNVEV (reference sequence). The CDR3 totals 14 residues. CDR3 in DNA: TGTGCCAGCAGTTTATCCCCTGAATTCCCGGAGCAGTACTTC. It yields the protein CASSLSPEFPEQYF.

The V call is TRBV6-2 or TRBV6-3, the J call TRBJ1-2; no reliable D call. This CDR3 comprises 14 residues. The germline CDR1 and CDR2 sequences are MNHEY and SVGEGT. Trimming took 0 bases from V and 2 from J, leaving 7 bases between them. The chain's CDR3 is CASSYSAGNYGYTF. The CDR3, as DNA: TGTGCCAGCAGTTACTCAGCCGGGAACTATGGCTACACCTTC.

This clone was observed a single time. The J gene is TRBJ2-5, the V gene TRBV4-3, with TRBD2 matching over 9 bases. CDR1 is LGHNA and CDR2 is YSLEER in the germline V gene. CDR3 length: 15 residues. V trimming: 5 bases; J trimming: 6 bases; junction bases outside the gene matches: 10. CDR3 DNA sequence: TGCGCCAGCAGCAACTCCGTTAGCGGGGGACAGACCCAGTACTTC. The encoded protein is CASSNSVSGGQTQYF.

The V gene is TRBV10-1, the J gene TRBJ2-5; D ambiguous. The CDR3 extends over 14 amino acids. Germline CDR1 reads WNHNN; CDR2 reads SYGVQD (reference sequence). V lost 5 bases, J lost 1 base, and 11 bases lay in between. CDR3 DNA sequence: TGCGCCAGCAGTCGCGGCGGACCCCAAGAGACCCAGTACTTC. This codes for CASSRGGPQETQYF.

The chain joins TRBV5-1 to TRBJ2-3, with 8 nucleotides matching TRBD2. Germline-derived CDR1 and CDR2 are SGHRS and YFSETQ. With 3 bases clipped from V and 2 bases from J, the junction kept 8 bases outside the gene matches. The CDR3 runs to 16 residues. CDR3 in DNA: TGCGCCAGCAGCTCAGGGACTAGGGGAGTCACAGATACGCAGTATTTT. Protein sequence: CASSSGTRGVTDTQYF.